This entry concerns a single T cell receptor beta chain. Antigen: not known. The data were taken from a study of regulatory T cells in long-lasting Graves disease. Study results and caveats: What was studied was peripheral blood only, and not thyroid tissue.

Described time point: newly diagnosed GD, antithyroid drugs for less than 3 months. Scientists built the TCR library using RNA that was extracted from PBMCs. Library construction for TCR beta used iRepertoire HTBI primers and Arm-PCR of CDR3 regions. One entry per CDR3 protein results from TCRdb running MiXCR on the multiplex PCR reads. The sample lists over 500,000 distinct CDR3 sequences, under 20% occurring once. This sample was shared with a second study, whose subject was T cells in Graves' hyperthyroidism and ophthalmopathy.

This clonotype was obtained from a woman aged 30 to 39 with Graves disease. Sequenced material: peripheral blood mononuclear cells (PBMCs), taken at new diagnosis, from a patient treated with antithyroid drugs.

This CDR3 is CASSLAHSLVSSYEQYF. Written as DNA, the CDR3 is TGTGCCAGCAGCTTAGCGCACAGTTTAGTCAGCTCCTACGAGCAGTACTTC. The J gene is TRBJ2-7, the V gene TRBV7-2; no definite D call. From germline, CDR1 is SGHTA and CDR2 FQGNSA. The CDR3 runs 17 residues. The V gene lost 0 bases and the J gene lost 0 bases, with 15 bases spanning the gap. Filled out from reference TRBV7-2 and TRBJ2-7, the complete variable domain reads GAGVSQSPSNKVTEKGKDVELRCDPISGHTALYWYRQSLGQGLEFLIYFQGNSAPDKSGLPSDRFSAERTGGSVSTLTIQRTQQEDSAVYLCASSLAHSLVSSYEQYFGPGTRLTVT.